The rows below give T cell receptor beta chains drawn from one sample of a study of CD8 T cells in ankylosing spondylitis. Using its own MiXCR run on the 5' RACE reads, TCRdb lists one record per CDR3 protein. The table records roughly 230,000 distinct CDR3 sequences, approximately 7.6% of them present only once. The sample was blood, either unsorted or a sorted T cell fraction (not recorded which). The receptors were sampled from a female donor with ankylosing spondylitis or in good health (not recorded which). CDR3s include the opening cysteine and the closing phenylalanine or tryptophan. Each record gives: clone size, D gene, J gene, V gene, CDR3 DNA, CDR3 protein. D genes are given only for firm matches. Size values are once, few and many counts, or a class for expanded clones, and some rows have none.

clone size: many
D gene: NA
J gene: TRBJ1-1
V gene: TRBV20-1
CDR3 DNA: TGCAGTGCTAGAGTCGTGGAGGGGGCTGAAGCTTTCTTT
CDR3 protein: CSARVVEGAEAFF

clone size: many
D gene: NA
J gene: TRBJ2-2
V gene: TRBV29-1
CDR3 DNA: TGCAGCGTGGACCCACAGAACACCGGGGAGCTGTTTTTT
CDR3 protein: CSVDPQNTGELFF

clone size: many
D gene: TRBD2
J gene: TRBJ2-2
V gene: TRBV12-3/TRBV12-4
CDR3 DNA: TGTGCCAGCAGTTTTTCACTAGCGGGAGGGCCGAGCACCGGGGAGCTGTTTTTT
CDR3 protein: CASSFSLAGGPSTGELFF

clone size: many
D gene: TRBD2
J gene: TRBJ2-5
V gene: TRBV12-3/TRBV12-4
CDR3 DNA: TGTGCCAGCAGTTTGAGCGGGAGGGACCAAGAGACCCAGTACTTC
CDR3 protein: CASSLSGRDQETQYF

clone size: many
D gene: TRBD2
J gene: TRBJ2-7
V gene: TRBV27
CDR3 DNA: TGTGCCAGCAGTTTTGCCAGCGGGAGCCTAACCTACGAGCAGTACTTC
CDR3 protein: CASSFASGSLTYEQYF

clone size: many
D gene: TRBD2
J gene: TRBJ2-3
V gene: TRBV20-1
CDR3 DNA: TGCAGTGCTAGACGTGCCGGAGGACTAGGATCAGATACGCAGTATTTT
CDR3 protein: CSARRAGGLGSDTQYF

clone size: NA
D gene: TRBD1
J gene: TRBJ2-7
V gene: TRBV27
CDR3 DNA: TGTGCCAGCACCTCCGGGACAGGGTTGTCCGAGCAGTACTTC
CDR3 protein: CASTSGTGLSEQYF

clone size: many
D gene: TRBD1
J gene: TRBJ2-2
V gene: TRBV11-3
CDR3 DNA: TGTGCCAGCAGCCCAGAGGGACAGGACACCGGGGAGCTGTTTTTT
CDR3 protein: CASSPEGQDTGELFF

clone size: many
D gene: TRBD1
J gene: TRBJ2-3
V gene: TRBV7-8
CDR3 DNA: TGTGCCAGCAGCTTAAGGGGGCGCGTTTCAGATACGCAGTATTTT
CDR3 protein: CASSLRGRVSDTQYF

clone size: NA
D gene: NA
J gene: TRBJ1-1
V gene: TRBV18
CDR3 DNA: TGTGCCAGCTCCTTAGGGGGGAAGAACACTGAAGCTTTCTTT
CDR3 protein: CASSLGGKNTEAFF

clone size: many
D gene: TRBD2
J gene: TRBJ2-7
V gene: TRBV7-9
CDR3 DNA: TGCGCCAGCAGCCTTCTGGGGGGGACTTACGAGCAGTACTTC
CDR3 protein: CASSLLGGTYEQYF

clone size: many
D gene: NA
J gene: TRBJ1-1
V gene: TRBV5-1
CDR3 DNA: TGCGCCAGCAGCCCGGGGGTTAGGAACACTGAAGCTTTCTTT
CDR3 protein: CASSPGVRNTEAFF

clone size: many
D gene: TRBD1
J gene: TRBJ2-7
V gene: TRBV29-1
CDR3 DNA: TGCAGCGTTGAAGGGACAGGGGCATACGAGCAGTACTTC
CDR3 protein: CSVEGTGAYEQYF

clone size: many
D gene: TRBD2
J gene: TRBJ2-3
V gene: TRBV7-9
CDR3 DNA: TGTGCCAGCAGCGTCGAGTGGGAGGGCCCCACAGATACGCAGTATTTT
CDR3 protein: CASSVEWEGPTDTQYF

clone size: NA
D gene: TRBD2
J gene: TRBJ2-2
V gene: TRBV19
CDR3 DNA: TGTGCCAGTAAAACTAGCGGGAGTCCCGGGGAGCTGTTTTTT
CDR3 protein: CASKTSGSPGELFF

clone size: many
D gene: TRBD2
J gene: TRBJ2-1
V gene: TRBV19
CDR3 DNA: TGTGCCAGTAGTATCGATAGCGGGAGTTGGAGTGAGCAGTTCTTC
CDR3 protein: CASSIDSGSWSEQFF

clone size: NA
D gene: TRBD2
J gene: TRBJ2-7
V gene: TRBV6-2/TRBV6-3
CDR3 DNA: TGTGCCAGCAGCTGGTCAGGGCGGGAGCCCTCCTACGGGCAGTACTTC
CDR3 protein: CASSWSGREPSYGQYF

clone size: many
D gene: NA
J gene: TRBJ2-1
V gene: TRBV29-1
CDR3 DNA: TGCAGCGTCACCAAAGGAGGGAATGAGCAGTTCTTC
CDR3 protein: CSVTKGGNEQFF

clone size: many
D gene: TRBD2
J gene: TRBJ2-5
V gene: TRBV9
CDR3 DNA: TGTGCCAGCAGTAAAGCGGGAGCAGAGACCCAGTACTTC
CDR3 protein: CASSKAGAETQYF

clone size: many
D gene: TRBD1
J gene: TRBJ1-6
V gene: TRBV15
CDR3 DNA: TGTGCCACCAGCCGCGGGACAGGGAAAGATTCACCCCTCCACTTT
CDR3 protein: CATSRGTGKDSPLHF

clone size: once
D gene: NA
J gene: TRBJ2-5
V gene: TRBV4-3
CDR3 DNA: TGCGCCAGCAGCCAAGAGACCCGGCCCCAAGCGACCCTGTACTTC
CDR3 protein: CASSQETRPQATLYF

clone size: many
D gene: TRBD2
J gene: TRBJ2-2
V gene: TRBV10-3
CDR3 DNA: TGTGCCATCACTCGGACTAGCGGGGTTGGAGCCGGGGAGCTGTTTTTT
CDR3 protein: CAITRTSGVGAGELFF

clone size: NA
D gene: NA
J gene: TRBJ2-7
V gene: TRBV5-1
CDR3 DNA: TGCGCCAGCAGGCCCGGGGCCTCCTACGAGCAGTACTTC
CDR3 protein: CASRPGASYEQYF

clone size: many
D gene: NA
J gene: TRBJ2-1
V gene: TRBV7-8
CDR3 DNA: TGTGCCAGCAGCCCACAGGGAGGACGCTCCTACAATGAGCAGTTCTTC
CDR3 protein: CASSPQGGRSYNEQFF

clone size: many
D gene: NA
J gene: TRBJ1-1
V gene: TRBV27
CDR3 DNA: TGTGCCAGCAGTTTAAACGGGGCCCGATTATCTGAAGCTTTCTTT
CDR3 protein: CASSLNGARLSEAFF

clone size: many
D gene: NA
J gene: TRBJ2-1
V gene: TRBV27
CDR3 DNA: TGTGCCAGCAGTCTCCATCTATCGTACAATGAGCAGTTCTTC
CDR3 protein: CASSLHLSYNEQFF

clone size: NA
D gene: NA
J gene: TRBJ1-4
V gene: TRBV7-9
CDR3 DNA: TGTGCCAGCAGCTCCGGGACGCCGATCGAAAAACTGTTTTTT
CDR3 protein: CASSSGTPIEKLFF

clone size: many
D gene: NA
J gene: TRBJ1-2
V gene: TRBV29-1
CDR3 DNA: TGCAGCGTTGATGTTTCGGGGGGCTACACCTTC
CDR3 protein: CSVDVSGGYTF

clone size: few
D gene: NA
J gene: TRBJ2-7
V gene: TRBV18
CDR3 DNA: TGTGCCAGCTCACCTGACGGCCTGGGTTACGAAGAGCAGTACTTC
CDR3 protein: CASSPDGLGYEEQYF

clone size: many
D gene: NA
J gene: TRBJ1-1
V gene: TRBV6-2/TRBV6-3
CDR3 DNA: TGTGCCACATCGACGGGCCGCGGCACTGAAGCTTTCTTT
CDR3 protein: CATSTGRGTEAFF

clone size: many
D gene: NA
J gene: TRBJ1-2
V gene: TRBV7-2
CDR3 DNA: TGTGCCAGCAGCTTTGGGGACTATGGCTACACCTTC
CDR3 protein: CASSFGDYGYTF

clone size: few
D gene: NA
J gene: TRBJ2-5
V gene: TRBV5-4
CDR3 DNA: TGTGCCAGCAGTCAGTCGGAGACCCAGTACTTC
CDR3 protein: CASSQSETQYF

clone size: many
D gene: NA
J gene: TRBJ2-1
V gene: TRBV12-3/TRBV12-4
CDR3 DNA: TGTGCCAGCAGCCTGGGGACATACAATGAGCAGTTCTTC
CDR3 protein: CASSLGTYNEQFF

clone size: many
D gene: NA
J gene: TRBJ1-1
V gene: TRBV11-2
CDR3 DNA: TGTGCCAGCAGCTTAGAGAGGAGCACTGAAGCTTTCTTT
CDR3 protein: CASSLERSTEAFF

clone size: NA
D gene: NA
J gene: TRBJ2-1
V gene: TRBV11-2
CDR3 DNA: TGTGCCAGCAGCTTTTCGGGGGAGGAGGGCAATGAGCAGTTCTTC
CDR3 protein: CASSFSGEEGNEQFF

clone size: many
D gene: NA
J gene: TRBJ1-2
V gene: TRBV20-1
CDR3 DNA: TGCAGTGCCCATCAATCCGGGACATCTTTTAACTATGGCTACACCTTC
CDR3 protein: CSAHQSGTSFNYGYTF

clone size: many
D gene: NA
J gene: TRBJ1-6
V gene: TRBV18
CDR3 DNA: TGTGCCAGCTCACCAGTCGCAGGGTCGGCTAATTCACCCCTCCACTTT
CDR3 protein: CASSPVAGSANSPLHF

clone size: many
D gene: NA
J gene: TRBJ1-4
V gene: TRBV18
CDR3 DNA: TGTGCCAGCTCACCAGGGGTGAGTGAAAAACTGTTTTTT
CDR3 protein: CASSPGVSEKLFF

clone size: many
D gene: NA
J gene: TRBJ1-1
V gene: TRBV4-2
CDR3 DNA: TGTGCCAGCAGCCAACCCCTGAACACTGAAGCTTTCTTT
CDR3 protein: CASSQPLNTEAFF

clone size: many
D gene: NA
J gene: TRBJ1-1
V gene: TRBV28
CDR3 DNA: TGTGCCAGCAGTCCCCGGGGAGGATGGGGACCTGAAGCTTTCTTT
CDR3 protein: CASSPRGGWGPEAFF

clone size: many
D gene: TRBD2
J gene: TRBJ2-1
V gene: TRBV29-1
CDR3 DNA: TGCAGCGTTGAAGGGACTAGTTTTGAGCAGTTCTTC
CDR3 protein: CSVEGTSFEQFF

clone size: many
D gene: TRBD2
J gene: TRBJ2-4
V gene: TRBV20-1
CDR3 DNA: TGCAGTGTACCCCCCGTACTAGCGGGAGATGGAGAAAACATTCAGTACTTC
CDR3 protein: CSVPPVLAGDGENIQYF

clone size: NA
D gene: NA
J gene: TRBJ2-7
V gene: TRBV11-3
CDR3 DNA: TGTGCCAGCGCTAACAGGGACCGACCCAACGAGCAGTACTTC
CDR3 protein: CASANRDRPNEQYF

clone size: NA
D gene: TRBD2
J gene: TRBJ2-1
V gene: TRBV7-9
CDR3 DNA: TGTGCCAGCAGCTCTCAACCACGTAGCGGGAACAACAATGAGCAGTTCTTC
CDR3 protein: CASSSQPRSGNNNEQFF

clone size: many
D gene: TRBD1
J gene: TRBJ2-1
V gene: TRBV6-4
CDR3 DNA: TGTGCCAGCAGTGACTCATCCGGGACAGGGCAGTTCTTC
CDR3 protein: CASSDSSGTGQFF

clone size: many
D gene: NA
J gene: TRBJ2-1
V gene: TRBV4-3
CDR3 DNA: TGCGCCAGCAGCCAAGGAGTGGGGGGAAAGGAGCAGTTCTTC
CDR3 protein: CASSQGVGGKEQFF

clone size: many
D gene: NA
J gene: TRBJ2-3
V gene: TRBV20-1
CDR3 DNA: TGCAGTGCTAGAGTGGCGGGTACAGATACGCAGTATTTT
CDR3 protein: CSARVAGTDTQYF

clone size: many
D gene: TRBD2
J gene: TRBJ2-5
V gene: TRBV29-1
CDR3 DNA: TGCAGCGTGGCGACTAGCGGGAGAGAGACCCAGTACTTC
CDR3 protein: CSVATSGRETQYF

clone size: many
D gene: NA
J gene: TRBJ1-1
V gene: TRBV6-5
CDR3 DNA: TGTGCCAGCAGTTCAACGGACAACACTGAAGCTTTCTTT
CDR3 protein: CASSSTDNTEAFF